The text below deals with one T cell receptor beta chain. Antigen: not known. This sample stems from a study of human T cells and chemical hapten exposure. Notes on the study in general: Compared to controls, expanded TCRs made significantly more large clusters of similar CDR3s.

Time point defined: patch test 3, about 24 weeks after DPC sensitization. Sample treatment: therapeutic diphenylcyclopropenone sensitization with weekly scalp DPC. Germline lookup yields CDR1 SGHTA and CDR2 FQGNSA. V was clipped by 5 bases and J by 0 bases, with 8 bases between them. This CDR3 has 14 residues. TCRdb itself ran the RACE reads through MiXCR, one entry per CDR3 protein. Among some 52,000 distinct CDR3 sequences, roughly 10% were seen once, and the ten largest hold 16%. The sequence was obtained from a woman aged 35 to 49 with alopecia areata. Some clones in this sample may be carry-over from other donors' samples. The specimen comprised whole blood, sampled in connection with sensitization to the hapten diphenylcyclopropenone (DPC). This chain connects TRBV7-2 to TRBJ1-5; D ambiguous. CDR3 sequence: CASSASYSNQPQHF. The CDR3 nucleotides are TGTGCCAGCAGCGCAAGCTATAGCAATCAGCCCCAGCATTTT.